This T cell receptor (beta chain) was captured in a study of blood T cell repertoires in COVID-19. Sequenced by immunoSEQ multiplex PCR; TCRdb stores in-frame clones only, minus some. The table lists 150,000 to 200,000 clones, about 91% of them singletons. Between the trimmed V and J ends, which lost 3 bases and 3 bases, there was a span of 18 bases. This CDR3 has 16 residues. Germline loops: CDR1 SNHLY, CDR2 FYNNEI. The clonotype originates from a woman under 30 who had recovered from COVID-19. The material sequenced was PBMCs or T cells enriched from blood (not recorded which). V and J are TRBV2 and TRBJ2-7; D is perhaps TRBD2 (6 bases). CDR3 in DNA: TGTGCCAGCAGTGACGGCGGGATCCTAAACGACTACGAGCAGTACTTC. Protein sequence: CASSDGGILNDYEQYF.